This entry features one TCR beta chain sequence. The germline V gene has CDR1 LNHDA and CDR2 SQIVND (reference sequence). V lost 0 bases and J lost 2; bases outside the gene matches: 9. The CDR3 length is 17 residues. The data were produced by immunoSEQ multiplex PCR, yet TCRdb's version contains in-frame clones alone and is incomplete. The repertoire has roughly 12,000 clones, around 83% of them found once; the top ten carry roughly 50%. This entry comes from a study of graft-versus-host responses after intestinal transplantation. The receptor was derived from a human patient who received an intestinal transplant, so some T cells may come from the graft donor. This sample comprised PBMCs, obtained roughly 130 days after transplant. This chain connects TRBV19 to TRBJ2-5, with 7 nucleotides matching TRBD2. CDR3 in amino acids: CASSIEMGGAGQETQYF. CDR3 coding DNA: TGTGCCAGTAGTATAGAAATGGGAGGGGCAGGACAAGAGACCCAGTACTTC.